A selection of T cell receptor beta chains follows, all from one sample in a study of shared clonotypes between healthy human individuals. Clones were read by immunoSEQ multiplex PCR, and TCRdb kept only the in-frame ones, dropping some. The table includes approximately 1.1 million clones, 75% to 85% detected once. Sequences were obtained from memory CD4+ T cells from PBMCs. The receptors were sampled from a man between 18 and 35 years old in good health. Some clones in this sample may be carry-over from other donors' samples. Each CDR3 is given with its conserved first and last residue. The D gene is left open where the match is weak. Not every row has a clone size; where given, it reads once, few, many or a size class.

d_call: TRBD1; cdr3_length: 14; v_call: TRBV29-1; j_call: TRBJ2-1; clone_size: .; cdr3_aa: CSVGRGQGFNEQFF; cdr3_nt: TGCAGCGTTGGTCGGGGACAGGGTTTTAATGAGCAGTTCTTC
d_call: TRBD1; cdr3_length: 14; v_call: TRBV15; j_call: TRBJ1-5; clone_size: .; cdr3_aa: CATSAGTGRSPQHF; cdr3_nt: TGTGCCACCAGCGCCGGGACAGGGAGATCGCCCCAGCATTTT
d_call: TRBD2; cdr3_length: 14; v_call: TRBV5-1; j_call: TRBJ2-1; clone_size: once; cdr3_aa: CASHTSGSGSEQFF; cdr3_nt: TGCGCCAGCCATACTAGCGGGAGCGGGAGTGAGCAGTTCTTC
d_call: TRBD2; cdr3_length: 14; v_call: TRBV11-3; j_call: TRBJ2-1; clone_size: .; cdr3_aa: CASSPGGSYNEQFF; cdr3_nt: TGTGCCAGCAGCCCGGGAGGGTCCTACAATGAGCAGTTCTTC
d_call: .; cdr3_length: 14; v_call: TRBV7-8; j_call: TRBJ2-3; clone_size: .; cdr3_aa: CASSAGRSTDTQYF; cdr3_nt: TGTGCCAGCAGCGCCGGGCGCAGCACAGATACGCAGTATTTT
d_call: .; cdr3_length: 16; v_call: TRBV4-1; j_call: TRBJ1-5; clone_size: .; cdr3_aa: CASSRAGVEGNQPQHF; cdr3_nt: TGCGCCAGCAGCCGCGCTGGGGTGGAGGGCAATCAGCCCCAGCATTTT
d_call: .; cdr3_length: 14; v_call: TRBV5-6; j_call: TRBJ2-2; clone_size: .; cdr3_aa: CASSWDKNTGELFF; cdr3_nt: TGTGCCAGCAGCTGGGACAAGAACACCGGGGAGCTGTTTTTT
d_call: .; cdr3_length: 12; v_call: TRBV7-6; j_call: TRBJ2-2; clone_size: .; cdr3_aa: CASSIQGGRLFF; cdr3_nt: TGTGCCAGCAGCATTCAGGGAGGAAGGCTGTTTTTT
d_call: .; cdr3_length: 14; v_call: TRBV7-2; j_call: TRBJ2-5; clone_size: .; cdr3_aa: CASSPGPRQETQYF; cdr3_nt: TGTGCCAGCAGCCCCGGGCCTCGCCAAGAGACCCAGTACTTC
d_call: TRBD2; cdr3_length: 17; v_call: TRBV5-4; j_call: TRBJ2-3; clone_size: .; cdr3_aa: CASSLGLAGGTPDTQYF; cdr3_nt: TGTGCCAGCAGCTTGGGACTAGCGGGAGGGACCCCAGATACGCAGTATTTT
d_call: .; cdr3_length: 13; v_call: TRBV5-1; j_call: TRBJ2-7; clone_size: .; cdr3_aa: CASSLEANYEQYF; cdr3_nt: TGCGCCAGCAGCTTGGAGGCAAATTACGAGCAGTACTTC
d_call: .; cdr3_length: 15; v_call: TRBV7-2; j_call: TRBJ1-2; clone_size: .; cdr3_aa: CASSQYAARGYGYTF; cdr3_nt: TGTGCCAGCAGCCAATACGCCGCCCGGGGCTATGGCTACACCTTC
d_call: .; cdr3_length: 16; v_call: TRBV27; j_call: TRBJ2-4; clone_size: .; cdr3_aa: CASRGGTGLAKNIQYF; cdr3_nt: TGTGCCAGCAGGGGGGGTACAGGGCTAGCCAAAAACATTCAGTACTTC
d_call: .; cdr3_length: 12; v_call: TRBV19; j_call: TRBJ2-3; clone_size: .; cdr3_aa: CASRGVTDTQYF; cdr3_nt: TGTGCCAGTCGAGGGGTCACAGATACGCAGTATTTT
d_call: .; cdr3_length: 11; v_call: TRBV28; j_call: TRBJ1-2; clone_size: few; cdr3_aa: CASSPGLGYTF; cdr3_nt: TGTGCCAGCAGTCCCGGTCTCGGCTACACCTTC
d_call: TRBD1; cdr3_length: 14; v_call: TRBV4-2; j_call: TRBJ2-1; clone_size: .; cdr3_aa: CASSHGTGDYEQFF; cdr3_nt: TGTGCCAGCAGCCACGGGACAGGGGACTATGAGCAGTTCTTC
d_call: .; cdr3_length: 13; v_call: TRBV14; j_call: TRBJ2-2; clone_size: .; cdr3_aa: CASSQDRTGELFF; cdr3_nt: TGTGCCAGCAGCCAAGACCGCACCGGGGAGCTGTTTTTT
d_call: TRBD2; cdr3_length: 13; v_call: TRBV6-6; j_call: TRBJ2-5; clone_size: .; cdr3_aa: CASSQSGRETQYF; cdr3_nt: TGTGCCAGCAGCCAGAGCGGGAGGGAGACCCAGTACTTC
d_call: .; cdr3_length: 15; v_call: TRBV7-9; j_call: TRBJ1-4; clone_size: many; cdr3_aa: CASSLYAPGLDKLFF; cdr3_nt: TGTGCCAGCAGCTTATACGCCCCGGGTCTCGATAAACTGTTTTTT
d_call: .; cdr3_length: 13; v_call: TRBV10-3; j_call: TRBJ2-7; clone_size: .; cdr3_aa: CATAGGRDYEQYF; cdr3_nt: TGTGCCACCGCCGGGGGCAGGGACTACGAGCAGTACTTC
d_call: .; cdr3_length: 17; v_call: TRBV4-2; j_call: TRBJ1-4; clone_size: .; cdr3_aa: CASSQEPRAATNEKLFF; cdr3_nt: TGTGCCAGCAGCCAAGAACCCCGGGCCGCAACTAATGAAAAACTGTTTTTT
d_call: TRBD1; cdr3_length: 14; v_call: TRBV9; j_call: TRBJ2-4; clone_size: .; cdr3_aa: CASSATGWADIQYF; cdr3_nt: TGTGCCAGCAGCGCGACAGGGTGGGCGGACATTCAGTACTTC
d_call: TRBD2; cdr3_length: 15; v_call: TRBV28; j_call: TRBJ2-7; clone_size: .; cdr3_aa: CASSLFAGASYEQYF; cdr3_nt: TGTGCCAGCAGTTTATTCGCGGGAGCGTCCTACGAGCAGTACTTC
d_call: .; cdr3_length: 14; v_call: TRBV19; j_call: TRBJ2-3; clone_size: .; cdr3_aa: CASRPARGRDTQYF; cdr3_nt: TGTGCCAGTAGACCGGCCCGGGGAAGGGATACGCAGTATTTT
d_call: .; cdr3_length: 15; v_call: TRBV5-1; j_call: TRBJ1-4; clone_size: .; cdr3_aa: CASSFGTSANEKLFF; cdr3_nt: TGCGCCAGCAGTTTTGGGACAAGCGCTAATGAAAAACTGTTTTTT
d_call: TRBD1; cdr3_length: 15; v_call: TRBV15; j_call: TRBJ1-5; clone_size: .; cdr3_aa: CATSTRQGADQPQHF; cdr3_nt: TGTGCCACCAGCACGAGACAGGGGGCGGATCAGCCCCAGCATTTT
d_call: .; cdr3_length: 15; v_call: TRBV27; j_call: TRBJ2-6; clone_size: .; cdr3_aa: CASRAVDSGANVLTF; cdr3_nt: TGTGCCAGCAGAGCGGTGGATTCTGGGGCCAACGTCCTGACTTTC
d_call: .; cdr3_length: 15; v_call: TRBV4-2; j_call: TRBJ1-4; clone_size: .; cdr3_aa: CASSQDRATQEKLFF; cdr3_nt: TGTGCCAGCAGCCAAGATCGGGCAACCCAGGAAAAACTGTTTTTT
d_call: TRBD1; cdr3_length: 15; v_call: TRBV18; j_call: TRBJ1-5; clone_size: .; cdr3_aa: CASSRGQGQNQPQHF; cdr3_nt: TGTGCCAGCTCCCGTGGACAGGGGCAAAATCAGCCCCAGCATTTT
d_call: TRBD1; cdr3_length: 18; v_call: TRBV19; j_call: TRBJ2-2; clone_size: once; cdr3_aa: CASSRTGTGATNTGELFF; cdr3_nt: TGTGCCAGTAGCCGAACCGGGACAGGGGCTACGAACACCGGGGAGCTGTTTTTT
d_call: .; cdr3_length: 15; v_call: TRBV7-9; j_call: TRBJ2-3; clone_size: many; cdr3_aa: CASSLMAASTDTQYF; cdr3_nt: TGTGCCAGCAGCTTAATGGCAGCCTCCACAGATACGCAGTATTTT
d_call: TRBD2; cdr3_length: 14; v_call: TRBV29-1; j_call: TRBJ2-7; clone_size: .; cdr3_aa: CSVAGTSGTYEQYF; cdr3_nt: TGCAGCGTTGCCGGGACTAGCGGGACCTACGAGCAGTACTTC
d_call: .; cdr3_length: 14; v_call: TRBV28; j_call: TRBJ1-1; clone_size: few; cdr3_aa: CASSLLTVNTEAFF; cdr3_nt: TGTGCCAGCAGTTTATTAACAGTTAACACTGAAGCTTTCTTT
d_call: TRBD1; cdr3_length: 14; v_call: TRBV5-6; j_call: TRBJ1-2; clone_size: .; cdr3_aa: CASSLWGTGVVYTF; cdr3_nt: TGTGCCAGCAGCTTGTGGGGGACAGGAGTTGTCTACACCTTC
d_call: .; cdr3_length: 12; v_call: TRBV5-4; j_call: TRBJ2-3; clone_size: .; cdr3_aa: CASRDRGDTQYF; cdr3_nt: TGTGCCAGCAGAGACAGAGGAGATACGCAGTATTTT
d_call: TRBD1; cdr3_length: 15; v_call: TRBV7-2; j_call: TRBJ1-5; clone_size: once; cdr3_aa: CASSLTGTGYQPQHF; cdr3_nt: TGTGCCAGCAGCCTGACTGGGACAGGGTATCAGCCCCAGCATTTT
d_call: .; cdr3_length: 13; v_call: TRBV29-1; j_call: TRBJ1-2; clone_size: .; cdr3_aa: CSVDGQRNYGYTF; cdr3_nt: TGCAGCGTAGATGGACAGCGTAACTATGGCTACACCTTC
d_call: TRBD1; cdr3_length: 14; v_call: TRBV5-1; j_call: TRBJ2-5; clone_size: .; cdr3_aa: CASSKGQGQETQYF; cdr3_nt: TGCGCCAGCAGCAAGGGACAGGGTCAAGAGACCCAGTACTTC
d_call: .; cdr3_length: 13; v_call: TRBV25-1; j_call: TRBJ2-3; clone_size: .; cdr3_aa: CASSDRGTDTQYF; cdr3_nt: TGTGCCAGCAGTGACAGAGGCACAGATACGCAGTATTTT
d_call: .; cdr3_length: 16; v_call: TRBV7-9; j_call: TRBJ1-3; clone_size: .; cdr3_aa: CASSPPRKGSGNTIYF; cdr3_nt: TGTGCCAGCAGCCCCCCTCGTAAGGGCTCTGGAAACACCATATATTTT
d_call: .; cdr3_length: 15; v_call: TRBV18; j_call: TRBJ1-5; clone_size: .; cdr3_aa: CASSPQGNRNQPQHF; cdr3_nt: TGTGCCAGCTCACCACAGGGAAACAGAAATCAGCCCCAGCATTTT
d_call: .; cdr3_length: 14; v_call: TRBV7-9; j_call: TRBJ2-5; clone_size: .; cdr3_aa: CASSPGGGRETQYF; cdr3_nt: TGTGCCAGCAGCCCTGGTGGAGGGCGAGAGACCCAGTACTTC
d_call: TRBD1; cdr3_length: 18; v_call: TRBV27; j_call: TRBJ2-1; clone_size: .; cdr3_aa: CASSLYRDRGLSYNEQFF; cdr3_nt: TGTGCCAGCAGTTTATACCGGGACAGGGGGCTCTCCTACAATGAGCAGTTCTTC
d_call: .; cdr3_length: 16; v_call: TRBV27; j_call: TRBJ1-2; clone_size: few; cdr3_aa: CASSLSGAGEVGGYTF; cdr3_nt: TGTGCCAGCAGTTTAAGTGGGGCAGGGGAAGTAGGGGGCTACACCTTC
d_call: TRBD1; cdr3_length: 15; v_call: TRBV2; j_call: TRBJ1-2; clone_size: .; cdr3_aa: CASSGGQGANYGYTF; cdr3_nt: TGTGCCAGCAGTGGGGGACAGGGCGCTAACTATGGCTACACCTTC
d_call: TRBD1; cdr3_length: 16; v_call: TRBV7-6; j_call: TRBJ2-2; clone_size: .; cdr3_aa: CASSPRAGGIPGELFF; cdr3_nt: TGTGCCAGCAGCCCTCGGGCAGGGGGCATACCCGGGGAGCTGTTTTTT